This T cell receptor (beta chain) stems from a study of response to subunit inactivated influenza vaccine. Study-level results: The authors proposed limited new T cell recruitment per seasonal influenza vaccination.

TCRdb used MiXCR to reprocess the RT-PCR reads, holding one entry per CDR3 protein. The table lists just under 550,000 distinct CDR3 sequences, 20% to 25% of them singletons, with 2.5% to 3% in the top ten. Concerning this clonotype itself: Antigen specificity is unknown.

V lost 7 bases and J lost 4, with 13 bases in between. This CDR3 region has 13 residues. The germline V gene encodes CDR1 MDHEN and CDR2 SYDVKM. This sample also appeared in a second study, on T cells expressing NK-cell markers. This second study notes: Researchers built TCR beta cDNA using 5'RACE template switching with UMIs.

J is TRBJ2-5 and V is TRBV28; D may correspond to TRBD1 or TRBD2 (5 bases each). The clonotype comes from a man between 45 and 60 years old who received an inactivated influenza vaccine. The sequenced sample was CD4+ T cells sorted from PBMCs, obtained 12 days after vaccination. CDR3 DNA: TGTGCCAGCAATTGGGGGTTGCGAGAGACCCAGTACTTC. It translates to CASNWGLRETQYF. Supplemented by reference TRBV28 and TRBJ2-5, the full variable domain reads DVKVTQSSRYLVKRTGEKVFLECVQDMDHENMFWYRQDPGLGLRLIYFSYDVKMKEKGDIPEGYSVSREKKERFSLILESASTNQTSMYLCASNWGLRETQYFGPGTRLLVL.